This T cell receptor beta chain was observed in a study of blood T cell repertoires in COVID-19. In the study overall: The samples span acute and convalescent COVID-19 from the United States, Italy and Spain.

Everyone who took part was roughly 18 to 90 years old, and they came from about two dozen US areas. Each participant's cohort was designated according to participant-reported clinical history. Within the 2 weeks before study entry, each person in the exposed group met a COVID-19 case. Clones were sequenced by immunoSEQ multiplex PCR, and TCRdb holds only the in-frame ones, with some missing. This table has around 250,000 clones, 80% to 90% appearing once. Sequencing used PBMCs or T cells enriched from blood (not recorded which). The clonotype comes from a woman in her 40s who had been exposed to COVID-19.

The CDR3 spells CASSQQLPGLARHNEQFF. CDR3 bases: TGCGCCAGCAGCCAACAACTTCCGGGACTAGCTCGGCACAATGAGCAGTTCTTC. V and J are TRBV4-3 and TRBJ2-1; 9 bases are a match to TRBD2. V was clipped by 2 bases and J by 5 bases; unmatched bases: 13. Germline-derived CDR1 and CDR2 are LGHNA and YSLEER. The CDR3 runs 18 residues.